Shown below are 32 T cell receptor beta chains from a single sample sequenced in a study of yellow fever vaccine responses in identical twins. MiXCR, applied by TCRdb to the RT-PCR reads, yields one record per CDR3 protein. The table shows a few thousand distinct CDR3 sequences, with roughly two thirds occurring only once. This sample comprised T cells from blood (PBMCs), unsorted or a sorted subset (not recorded which), obtained before or after yellow fever vaccination (not recorded which). The receptors stem from a woman under 30 who received the yellow fever vaccine.

This clonotype came up a few times. This CDR3 is CATSSLGEQYF. DNA of the CDR3: TGTGCCACCAGCAGCCTGGGCGAGCAGTACTTC. This chain connects TRBV15 to TRBJ2-7, with D unresolved. Per germline, CDR1 LNHNV and CDR2 YYDKDF (reference sequence). The CDR3 loop spans 11 amino acids. V lost 3 bases and J 6 bases, leaving 6 bases between the germline ends.

Remarks on this clonotype: The germline gene is not matched at one end of the junction; a read error may be the cause. The V gene is TRBV7-6, the J gene TRBJ2-1, with D unclear. The CDR3 runs 15 residues. CDR1 is SGHVS, CDR2 FNYEAQ, per germline. CDR3 residues: CASSPTGDSYNEQFF. CDR3 nucleotide sequence: TGTGCTAGCAGCCCAACGGGTGACTCCTACAATGAGCAGTTCTTC.

This clonotype was observed a handful of times. The CDR3, as DNA: TGTGCCAGCAGCCAAGAATGGACTAGCGTGTTTGTGGGTGCCCACAATGAGCAGTTCTTC. Amino acids: CASSQEWTSVFVGAHNEQFF. The chain links TRBV3-1 to TRBJ2-1, with 9 bases fitting TRBD2. The germline gives CDR1 LGHDT, CDR2 YNNKEL (reference sequence). There are 20 residues in the CDR3. V shed 0 bases, J shed 5 bases, and the junction held 17 bases outside the gene matches.

The chain combines TRBV11-3 with TRBJ1-2, with 8 nucleotides matching TRBD1. CDR3 size: 13 residues. Trimming removed 5 bases from V and 4 bases from J; junction bases left unmatched: 3. Germline V gives CDR1 SGHNT, CDR2 YENEEA. This CDR3 reads CASSPGTGYGYTF. CDR3 coding DNA: TGTGCCAGCAGCCCCGGGACAGGCTATGGCTACACCTTC.

The chain recombines TRBV4-1 with TRBJ2-2, with TRBD1 matching over 12 bases. Germline values: CDR1 MGHRA, CDR2 YSYEKL. This CDR3 has 18 amino acids. V shed 0 bases and J 7 bases; nucleotides not matched to a gene: 9. The CDR3 spells CASSQDPGTGGRLGELFF. CDR3 bases: TGCGCCAGCAGCCAAGATCCCGGGACAGGGGGCAGACTCGGGGAGCTGTTTTTT.

This clonotype was seen a handful of times. The chain links TRBV11-2 to TRBJ2-3; 11 bases align to TRBD2. CDR3 length equals 15 residues. Germline V lookup: CDR1 SGHAT, CDR2 FQNNGV. Losses at the gene ends were 3 bases for V and 3 bases for J; bases not matched to a gene: 2. CDR3 region: CASSFLAGGTDTQYF. The DNA for the CDR3 is TGTGCCAGCAGCTTTTTAGCGGGAGGGACAGATACGCAGTATTTT.

This clonotype was seen only a few times. The CDR3 sequence is CASSPTSGGAVQSTDTQYF. Written as DNA, the CDR3 is TGTGCCAGCAGTCCTACTAGCGGGGGGGCTGTCCAATCCACAGATACGCAGTATTTT. The J gene is TRBJ2-3, the V gene TRBV28; 13 bases are shared with TRBD2. The CDR3 has 19 residues. Germline V gene lookup returns CDR1 MDHEN and CDR2 SYDVKM. With 5 bases clipped from V and 2 bases from J, the junction kept 13 bases outside the gene matches.

The gene calls are TRBV7-1 and TRBJ2-7; D might be TRBD1 (5 bases). TRBV7-1 falls under the ORF class, with uncertain function. The CDR3 extends over 14 amino acids. V was cut by 3 bases and J by 2 bases, with 11 bases left in between. Here the CDR3 DNA reads TGTGCCAGCAGCTCCGCAGGGAATGCCTACGAGCAGTACTTC. It codes for CASSSAGNAYEQYF.

The chain employs TRBV4-3 and TRBJ2-7; no reliable D call. Germline V gene sequence: CDR1 LGHNA, CDR2 YSLEER. Trimming removed 3 bases from V and 2 bases from J, with 14 bases in between. CDR3 size: 15 residues. In nucleotides, the CDR3 is TGCGCCAGCAGCCACGCCATCGACCTGACCTACGAGCAGTACTTC. As protein: CASSHAIDLTYEQYF.

The chain has TRBV4-3 and TRBJ2-3, with a possible D match to TRBD2 (7 bases). The CDR3 loop spans 16 amino acids. In germline, CDR1 is LGHNA, CDR2 YSLEER. Trimming stripped 0 bases from V and 4 bases from J, with 14 bases between. The CDR3 coding sequence is TGCGCCAGCAGCCAAGATCCGGGGAGGGGGGCAGATACGCAGTATTTT. It codes for CASSQDPGRGADTQYF.

CDR3 sequence: CAIGQYSSYEQYF. DNA of the CDR3: TGTGCCATTGGACAGTATAGCTCCTACGAGCAGTACTTC. The chain recombines TRBV10-3 with TRBJ2-7; tentatively, D is TRBD1 (6 bases). Trimming took off 9 bases at V and 0 bases at J, with 12 bases between the two ends. The CDR3 has 13 amino acids. Germline lookup yields CDR1 ENHRY and CDR2 SYGVKD.

CDR3 loop: CSARDLGGVNEQFF. CDR3 nucleotides: TGCAGTGCTAGAGATCTGGGAGGGGTTAATGAGCAGTTCTTC. The chain uses TRBV20-1 and TRBJ2-1; 7 bases agree with TRBD2. Germline V CDR1 and CDR2: DFQATT, SNEGSKA (reference sequence). V gave up 0 bases and J gave up 7 bases; unmatched junction bases: 6. The CDR3 is made up of 14 amino acids.

This clonotype was observed a handful of times. The chain combines TRBV4-2 with TRBJ2-7; 12 bases fit TRBD2. The CDR3 length is 14 residues. The germline gives CDR1 LGHNA, CDR2 YNFKEQ. V shed 4 bases and J 2 bases; nucleotides not matched to a gene: 0. Here the CDR3 reads CASSPSGRAYEQYF. CDR3 sequence (DNA): TGTGCCAGCAGCCCTAGCGGGAGGGCCTACGAGCAGTACTTC.

This rearrangement joins TRBV4-1 to TRBJ1-1; no clear D gene. The germline CDR1 and CDR2 sequences are MGHRA and YSYEKL. V was clipped by 1 base and J by 1 base, with 4 bases between them. The CDR3 has 13 residues. The CDR3 nucleotides are TGCGCCAGCAGCCAAGTCCAGAACACTGAAGCTTTCTTT. It translates to CASSQVQNTEAFF.

The chain combines TRBV7-9 with TRBJ2-7; D possibly corresponds to TRBD2 (6 bases). The ends were cut back, 2 bases at V and 2 bases at J, with 10 bases in the middle. Germline V gene data show CDR1 as SEHNR and CDR2 as FQNEAQ (reference sequence). This CDR3 is built from 14 residues. In DNA form, the CDR3 reads TGTGCCAGCAGCTTAATAGCGGACCCCTACGAGCAGTACTTC. Translation gives CASSLIADPYEQYF.

V gene TRBV7-3 combines with J gene TRBJ2-1, with 11 bases that match TRBD2. The CDR3 has 16 amino acids. Germline V gene lookup returns CDR1 SGHTA and CDR2 FQGTGA. V shed 5 bases, J shed 6 bases, and the junction held 9 bases outside the gene matches. The CDR3, as DNA: TGTGCCAGCAGCCTCCGAGGTGGGACTAGCGGCAATGAGCAGTTCTTC. It specifies CASSLRGGTSGNEQFF.

This chain connects TRBV3-1 to TRBJ2-3, with D uncertain. V lost 0 bases to trimming and J lost 3 bases, with 13 bases between them. CDR1 LGHDT and CDR2 YNNKEL come from the germline V gene (reference sequence). This CDR3 has 16 amino acids. CDR3 nucleotide sequence: TGTGCCAGCAGCCAAGAAGGCTTAGGCGTAACAGATACGCAGTATTTT. Its protein product is CASSQEGLGVTDTQYF.

This clonotype was seen a few times. This chain uses TRBV4-1 with TRBJ1-1; possible D gene TRBD1, 5 bases. Trimming stripped 4 bases from V and 1 base from J, with 10 bases between. Germline CDR1 and CDR2: MGHRA and YSYEKL. This CDR3 is built from 14 residues. In nucleotides, the CDR3 is TGCGCCAGCAGCCCCGGTGGGGGGAACACTGAAGCTTTCTTT. This sequence encodes CASSPGGGNTEAFF.

V usage is TRBV6-2 or TRBV6-3 and J usage is TRBJ2-1, with 7 bases lining up with TRBD2. This CDR3 has 17 residues. Germline lookup yields CDR1 MNHEY and CDR2 SVGEGT. Germline trimming cut 2 bases from V and 4 bases from J; bases unmatched to any gene: 11. The CDR3 reads CASSYPPSGTPYNEQFF. The CDR3 coding sequence is TGTGCCAGCAGTTACCCTCCCAGCGGGACCCCATACAATGAGCAGTTCTTC.

This clonotype was seen only a few times. The V and J genes are TRBV15 and TRBJ1-2; D is perhaps TRBD1 (6 bases). Trimming took 5 bases from V and 5 from J, leaving 12 bases between them. The germline gives CDR1 LNHNV, CDR2 YYDKDF (reference sequence). The CDR3 contains 13 residues. CDR3 protein: CATSQAGAYGYTF. CDR3 nucleotides: TGTGCCACCAGCCAAGCAGGGGCTTATGGCTACACCTTC.

The J gene is TRBJ2-7, the V gene TRBV28; TRBD2 aligns across 10 bases. Germline CDR1 is MDHEN and CDR2 is SYDVKM. This CDR3 is built from 17 residues. V lost 1 base, J lost 2 bases, and 8 bases stayed unmatched. The CDR3 DNA reads TGTGCCAGCAGTTTATATCCTAGCGGGGGAGGGCCCTACGAGCAGTACTTC. Translation gives CASSLYPSGGGPYEQYF.

This chain's CDR3 is CASSEPIGIRQGDEQYF. The CDR3 DNA sequence: TGCGCCAGCAGTGAGCCGATCGGAATAAGACAGGGAGACGAGCAGTACTTC. The chain carries TRBV10-1 and TRBJ2-7, with TRBD1 matching over 7 bases. Germline V gene lookup returns CDR1 WNHNN and CDR2 SYGVQD (reference sequence). The trim removed 2 bases at V and 5 bases at J, leaving 15 bases unmatched. There are 17 residues in the CDR3.

This clonotype was seen a few times. V gene TRBV13 combines with J gene TRBJ1-1; D gene unclear. V was shortened by 3 bases and J by 4 bases, with 9 bases between the two germline ends. This CDR3 is built from 13 residues. Germline assignment: CDR1 PRHDT and CDR2 FYEKMQ (reference sequence). The CDR3 DNA sequence: TGTGCCAGCAGCTTTGGGGTTGGCACTGAAGCTTTCTTT. Its protein product is CASSFGVGTEAFF. The full variable domain, its missing parts supplied by reference TRBV13 and TRBJ1-1, is AAGVIQSPRHLIKEKRETATLKCYPIPRHDTVYWYQQGPGQDPQFLISFYEKMQSDKGSIPDRFSAQQFSDYHSELNMSSLELGDSALYFCASSFGVGTEAFFGQGTRLTVV.

J is TRBJ2-5 and V is TRBV4-1, with TRBD1 as a possible D gene (5 bases). CDR3 length equals 16 residues. Trimming shortened V by 1 base and J by 0 bases, and 12 bases separated the two germline ends. Germline assignment: CDR1 MGHRA and CDR2 YSYEKL. The DNA for the CDR3 is TGCGCCAGCAGCCAAGTCTTCCCCAGGGACCAAGAGACCCAGTACTTC. Protein product: CASSQVFPRDQETQYF.

The rearrangement joins TRBV2 to TRBJ2-2; D gene ambiguous. The V end was cut by 2 bases, the J end by 6 bases, with 10 bases between. Germline V lookup: CDR1 SNHLY, CDR2 FYNNEI. The CDR3 contains 14 residues. CDR3 bases: TGTGCCAGCAGTGAATACATTCACTCCGGGGAGCTGTTTTTT. Protein sequence: CASSEYIHSGELFF.

V usage is TRBV11-1 and J usage is TRBJ2-7; weak D call: TRBD1 (6 bases). CDR3 size: 14 residues. The V gene's germline CDR1 is SGHAT and CDR2 FQDESV (reference sequence). Trimming removed 5 bases at V and 5 bases at J, with 16 bases between. CDR3 in amino acids: CASSDPLWGHEQYF. CDR3 DNA: TGTGCCAGCAGCGACCCTCTTTGGGGGCACGAGCAGTACTTC.

This clonotype came up a few times. This chain connects TRBV4-3 to TRBJ2-7, with 9 bases lining up with TRBD1. This CDR3 comprises 16 residues. Germline V CDR1 and CDR2: LGHNA, YSLEER. The ends lost 5 bases at V and 2 bases at J; junction bases unmatched: 10. CDR3 residues: CASSSGQGKKAYEQYF. Written as DNA, the CDR3 is TGCGCCAGCAGCTCCGGACAGGGGAAAAAAGCCTACGAGCAGTACTTC.

This clonotype was observed a few times. This chain uses TRBV4-1 with TRBJ2-2; D not resolved. This CDR3 is built from 14 residues. V gave up 1 base and J gave up 0 bases, with 3 bases separating them. The V gene's germline CDR1 is MGHRA and CDR2 YSYEKL. The CDR3 protein is CASSQVANTGELFF. The CDR3 coding sequence is TGCGCCAGCAGCCAAGTTGCGAACACCGGGGAGCTGTTTTTT.

V is TRBV2 and J is TRBJ1-2; possible D gene TRBD1, 5 bases. V lost 3 bases and J 7 bases, leaving 9 bases between the germline ends. This CDR3 is 12 amino acids long. From germline, CDR1 is SNHLY and CDR2 FYNNEI. CDR3 in amino acids: CASSESGAGYTF. The CDR3 nucleotides read TGTGCCAGCAGTGAGTCCGGGGCTGGCTACACCTTC.

V gene TRBV6-4 combines with J gene TRBJ2-1, with 7 bases that match TRBD1. The ends lost 0 bases at V and 6 bases at J; junction bases unmatched: 2. Germline-derived CDR1 and CDR2 are MRHNA and SNTAGT. This CDR3 is 14 amino acids long. DNA for the CDR3: TGTGCCAGCAGTGACTCTTCAGGGGGCAATGAGCAGTTCTTC. Translating gives CASSDSSGGNEQFF.

By sample fraction, this clonotype is large. The chain has TRBV11-3 and TRBJ2-3; the match to TRBD2 covers 11 bases. The germline V gene encodes CDR1 SGHNT and CDR2 YENEEA. The V gene end was trimmed by 0 bases and the J gene end by 1 base; junction bases not matched to a gene: 3. This CDR3 contains 17 residues. CDR3 protein: CASSLELAGVGTDTQYF. In DNA, the CDR3 is TGTGCCAGCAGCTTAGAACTAGCGGGAGTCGGCACAGATACGCAGTATTTT.

This chain connects TRBV11-2 to TRBJ1-1; TRBD1 agrees at 7 bases. V gave up 1 base and J gave up 7 bases; unmatched junction bases: 3. There are 13 residues in the CDR3. The germline gives CDR1 SGHAT, CDR2 FQNNGV. The CDR3 spells CASSLGDSHEAFF. In DNA, the CDR3 is TGTGCCAGCAGCTTAGGGGACAGTCATGAAGCTTTCTTT. Based on the CDR3 plus reference TRBV11-2 and TRBJ1-1, the full variable domain is EAGVAQSPRYKIIEKRQSVAFWCNPISGHATLYWYQQILGQGPKLLIQFQNNGVVDDSQLPKDRFSAERLKGVDSTLKIQPAKLEDSAVYLCASSLGDSHEAFFGQGTRLTVV.